What follows is one T cell receptor (beta chain) and its context. The target antigen is unknown. This record belongs to a study of blood T cells in healthy people across ages. J gave up 7 bases and V 3 bases, and 11 bases lay outside the gene matches. The CDR3 has 15 amino acids. CDR1 SGHTA and CDR2 FQGTGA come from the germline V gene. The donors, all healthy, were Caucasians living in Russia, aged roughly 6 to 95. Isolated per sample were at least 7 million PBMCs. Primed by a sample-barcoded 5' primer and a J-beta primer mix, a second PCR proceeded for about 6 to 12 cycles. TCRdb ran MiXCR on the 5' RACE reads and lists one entry per CDR3 protein. Of 650,000 to 1,000,000 distinct CDR3 sequences in the sample, 30% to 45% were seen once. Broader study findings: A conclusive naive versus antigen-experienced comparison was prevented by the unsorted PBMCs. Measured against age, TCR beta diversity per million T cells decreased in a roughly linear manner.

This clonotype was sampled from a man between 18 and 29 years old in good health. The chain carries TRBV7-3 and TRBJ2-7; 8 positions agree with TRBD2. The sample consisted of blood. CDR3 nucleotides: TGTGCCAGCAGCTTCTTAGCGGGGTATTACAATGAGCAGTACTTC. The encoded protein is CASSFLAGYYNEQYF.